Following are 5 T cell receptor beta chains from one sample sequenced in a study of technical replicates of blood from a few donors. Repertoires were generated with immunoSEQ multiplex PCR, while TCRdb's copy carries only in-frame clones and drops some. The sample carries over 70,000 clones, roughly 96% recorded once. Specimen: T cells isolated from PBMCs. All receptors come from a human donor in good health.

This chain's CDR3 is CASSQSGFLETQYF. Here the CDR3 DNA reads TGCGCCAGCAGCCAATCGGGATTTTTAGAGACCCAGTACTTC. This rearrangement joins TRBV4-1 to TRBJ2-5; possibly TRBD2 for D (5 bases). V shed 2 bases and J shed 4 bases, with 11 bases lying between them. The germline V gene encodes CDR1 MGHRA and CDR2 YSYEKL. This CDR3 is built from 14 residues.

The chain carries TRBV10-3 and TRBJ1-1; D uncertain. V dropped 2 bases and J dropped 1 base, with 17 bases sitting between them. From germline, CDR1 is ENHRY and CDR2 SYGVKD. There are 17 residues in the CDR3. The CDR3 DNA follows: TGTGCCATCAGTGAGGGAGTCAGCTACCTCGAGAACACTGAAGCTTTCTTT. It translates to CAISEGVSYLENTEAFF.

This clone has a handful of counts. The genes are TRBV27 and TRBJ2-7; D not resolved. The CDR3 has 13 amino acids. CDR1 is MNHEY, CDR2 SMNVEV, per germline (reference sequence). Trimming pared 5 bases from V and 0 bases from J, leaving 8 bases between. The CDR3 nucleotides read TGTGCCAGCAGTCCTGAGAGCTCCTACGAGCAGTACTTC. Amino acids: CASSPESSYEQYF.

A single count supports this clone. This chain links TRBV28 with TRBJ1-5, with D unclear. The germline CDR1 and CDR2 sequences are MDHEN and SYDVKM. The germline V and J ends were trimmed by 5 bases and 5 bases, with 7 bases remaining between them. CDR3 length: 12 amino acids. CDR3 bases: TGTGCCAGCAGTCTCCGTGATCAGCCCCAGCATTTT. It is translated as CASSLRDQPQHF. Based on the CDR3 plus reference TRBV28 and TRBJ1-5, the full variable domain is DVKVTQSSRYLVKRTGEKVFLECVQDMDHENMFWYRQDPGLGLRLIYFSYDVKMKEKGDIPEGYSVSREKKERFSLILESASTNQTSMYLCASSLRDQPQHFGDGTRLSIL.

The V and J genes are TRBV2 and TRBJ1-1, with D possibly TRBD1 on 5 matching bases. The CDR3 is 13 amino acids. V lost 7 bases to trimming and J lost 4 bases, with 13 bases between them. CDR1 and CDR2 from the germline V gene are SNHLY and FYNNEI. CDR3 nucleotides: TGTGCCAGCACGGAGCAGGGCGGCACTGAAGCTTTCTTT. Translation: CASTEQGGTEAFF.